This T cell receptor beta chain was observed in a study of resident and recirculating memory T cells in vitiligo. For the study at large: No cells were sorted; samples were homogenized just before genomic DNA extraction.

The assay was immunoSEQ multiplex PCR, and TCRdb's table has in-frame clones only and misses some. The sample has 70,000 or so clones, roughly nine tenths seen once. Study results and caveats: No single dominant TCR clone appeared; lesion clonality varied.

CDR1 LGHNA and CDR2 YNFKEQ come from the germline V gene. Trimming removed 1 base from V and 0 bases from J, with 13 bases in between. The CDR3 loop spans 17 amino acids. No change in lesions over the prior 6 months defined stable disease. Details on this clone: The target antigen is unknown.

The sequencing input was blood. This rearrangement joins TRBV4-2 to TRBJ1-3; perhaps TRBD1 as D (6 bases). The receptor was derived from a male donor with vitiligo. The CDR3 region has the DNA TGTGCCAGCAGCCAAGTTGTGGGGGCCACCTCTGGAAACACCATATATTTT. Encoded protein: CASSQVVGATSGNTIYF.